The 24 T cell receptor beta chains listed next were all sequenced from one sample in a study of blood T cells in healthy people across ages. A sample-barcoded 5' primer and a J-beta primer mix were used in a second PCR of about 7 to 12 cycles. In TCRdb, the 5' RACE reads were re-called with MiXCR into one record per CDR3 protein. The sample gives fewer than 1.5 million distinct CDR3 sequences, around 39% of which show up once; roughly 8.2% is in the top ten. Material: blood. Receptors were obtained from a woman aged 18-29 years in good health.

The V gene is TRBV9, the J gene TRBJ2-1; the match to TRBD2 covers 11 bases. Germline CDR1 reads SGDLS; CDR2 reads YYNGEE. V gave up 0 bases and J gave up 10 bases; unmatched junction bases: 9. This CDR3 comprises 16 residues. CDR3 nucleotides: TGTGCCAGCAGCGTAGCTTCGGGACTAGCGGAGACCGAGCAGTTCTTC. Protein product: CASSVASGLAETEQFF.

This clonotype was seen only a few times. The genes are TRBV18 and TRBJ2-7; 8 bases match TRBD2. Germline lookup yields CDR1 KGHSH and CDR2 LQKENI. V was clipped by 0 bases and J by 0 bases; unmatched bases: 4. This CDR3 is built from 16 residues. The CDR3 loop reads CASSPPGGRFSYEQYF. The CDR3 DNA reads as TGTGCCAGCTCACCACCAGGCGGGAGGTTCTCCTACGAGCAGTACTTC.

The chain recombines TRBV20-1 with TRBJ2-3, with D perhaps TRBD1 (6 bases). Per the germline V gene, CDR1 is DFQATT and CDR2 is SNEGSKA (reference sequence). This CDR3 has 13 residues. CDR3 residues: CSPLGASTDTQYF. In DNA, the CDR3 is TGCAGCCCTCTGGGGGCAAGCACAGATACGCAGTATTTT.

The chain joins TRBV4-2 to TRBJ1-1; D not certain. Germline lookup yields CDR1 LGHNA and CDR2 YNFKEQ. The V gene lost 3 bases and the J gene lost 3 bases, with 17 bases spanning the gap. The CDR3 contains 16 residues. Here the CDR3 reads CASSHPSGSKDTEAFF. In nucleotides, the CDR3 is TGTGCCAGCAGCCACCCGAGCGGGTCGAAGGACACTGAAGCTTTCTTT.

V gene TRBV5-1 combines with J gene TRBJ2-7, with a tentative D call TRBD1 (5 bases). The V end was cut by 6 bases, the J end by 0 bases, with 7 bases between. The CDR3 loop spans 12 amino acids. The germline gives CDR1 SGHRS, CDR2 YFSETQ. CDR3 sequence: CASTGISYEQYF. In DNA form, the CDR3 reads TGCGCCAGCACAGGGATCTCCTACGAGCAGTACTTC.

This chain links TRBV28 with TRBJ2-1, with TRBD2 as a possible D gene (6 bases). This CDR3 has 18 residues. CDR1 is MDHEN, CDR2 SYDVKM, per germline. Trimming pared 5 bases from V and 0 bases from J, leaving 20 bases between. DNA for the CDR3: TGTGCCAGCAGTACTTGGACGGCGGGAAAGAGCTCCTACAATGAGCAGTTCTTC. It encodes CASSTWTAGKSSYNEQFF.

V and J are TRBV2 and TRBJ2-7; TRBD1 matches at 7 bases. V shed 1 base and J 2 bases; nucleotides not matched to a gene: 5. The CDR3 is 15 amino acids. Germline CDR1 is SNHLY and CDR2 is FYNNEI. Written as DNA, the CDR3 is TGTGCCAGCAGTGAAGGTGGGACAGTCGCCTACGAGCAGTACTTC. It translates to CASSEGGTVAYEQYF.

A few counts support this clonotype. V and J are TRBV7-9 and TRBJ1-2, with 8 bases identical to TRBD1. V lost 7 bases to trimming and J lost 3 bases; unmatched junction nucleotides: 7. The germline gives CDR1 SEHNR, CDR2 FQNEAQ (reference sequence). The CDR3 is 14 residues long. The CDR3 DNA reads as TGTGCCAGCACCTGGGGGACAGGACACTATGGCTACACCTTC. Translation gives CASTWGTGHYGYTF. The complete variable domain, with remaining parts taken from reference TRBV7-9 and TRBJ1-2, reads DTGVSQNPRHKITKRGQNVTFRCDPISEHNRLYWYRQTLGQGPEFLTYFQNEAQLEKSRLLSDRFSAERPKGSFSTLEIQRTEQGDSAMYLCASTWGTGHYGYTFGSGTRLTVV.

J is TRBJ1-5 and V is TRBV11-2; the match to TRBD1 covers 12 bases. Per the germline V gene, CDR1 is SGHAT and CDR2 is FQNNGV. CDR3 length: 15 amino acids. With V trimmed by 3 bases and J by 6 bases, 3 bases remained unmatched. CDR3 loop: CASSLGTGGVQPQHF. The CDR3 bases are TGTGCCAGCAGCTTGGGGACAGGGGGCGTTCAGCCCCAGCATTTT.

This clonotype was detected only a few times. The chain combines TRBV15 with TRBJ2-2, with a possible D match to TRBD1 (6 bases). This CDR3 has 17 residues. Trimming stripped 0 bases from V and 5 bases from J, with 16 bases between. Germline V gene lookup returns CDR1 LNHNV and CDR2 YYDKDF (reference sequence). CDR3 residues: CATSRDLGRGWTGELFF. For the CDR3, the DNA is TGTGCCACCAGCAGAGATCTCGGCAGGGGTTGGACCGGGGAGCTGTTTTTT.

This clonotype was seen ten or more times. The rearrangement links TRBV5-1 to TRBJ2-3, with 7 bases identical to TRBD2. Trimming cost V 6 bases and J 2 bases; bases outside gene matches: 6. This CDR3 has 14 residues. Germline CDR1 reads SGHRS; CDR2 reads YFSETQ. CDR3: CASMGSGTTDTQYF. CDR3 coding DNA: TGCGCCAGCATGGGGAGCGGGACCACAGATACGCAGTATTTT.

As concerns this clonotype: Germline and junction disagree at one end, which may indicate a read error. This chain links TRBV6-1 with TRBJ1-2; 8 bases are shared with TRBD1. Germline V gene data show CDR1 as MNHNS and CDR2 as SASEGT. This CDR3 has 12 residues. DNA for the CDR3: TGCGCCAGCAGTTCAGGGGGCTATGGGAACACCTTC. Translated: CASSSGGYGNTF.

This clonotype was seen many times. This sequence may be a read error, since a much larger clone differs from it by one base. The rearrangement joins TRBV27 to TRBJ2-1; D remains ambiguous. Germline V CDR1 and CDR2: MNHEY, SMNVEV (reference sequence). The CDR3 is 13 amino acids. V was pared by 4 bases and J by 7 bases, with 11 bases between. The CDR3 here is CASSCRLLNEQFF. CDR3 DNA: TGTGCCAGCAGTTGTAGACTTTTAAATGAGCAGTTCTTC.

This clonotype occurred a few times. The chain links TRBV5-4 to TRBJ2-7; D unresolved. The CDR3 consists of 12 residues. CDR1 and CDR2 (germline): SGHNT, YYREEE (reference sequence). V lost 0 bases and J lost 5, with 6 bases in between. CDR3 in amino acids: CASSLAANEQYF. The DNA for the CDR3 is TGTGCCAGCAGCTTGGCCGCCAACGAGCAGTACTTC.

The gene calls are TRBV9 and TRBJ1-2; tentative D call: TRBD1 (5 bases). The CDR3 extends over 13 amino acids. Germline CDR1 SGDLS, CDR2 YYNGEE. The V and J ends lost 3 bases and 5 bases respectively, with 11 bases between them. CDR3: CASSGGDGYGYTF. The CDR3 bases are TGTGCCAGCAGCGGGGGGGACGGATATGGCTACACCTTC. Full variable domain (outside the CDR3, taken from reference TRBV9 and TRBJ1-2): DSGVTQTPKHLITATGQRVTLRCSPRSGDLSVYWYQQSLDQGLQFLIQYYNGEERAKGNILERFSAQQFPDLHSELNLSSLELGDSALYFCASSGGDGYGYTFGSGTRLTVV.

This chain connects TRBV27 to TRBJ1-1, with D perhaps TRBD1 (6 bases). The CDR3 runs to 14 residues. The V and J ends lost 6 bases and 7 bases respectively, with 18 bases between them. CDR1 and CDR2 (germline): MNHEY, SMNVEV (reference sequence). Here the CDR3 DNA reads TGTGCCAGCAGGCGTAGGGTGACAGGCGTTGAAGCTTTCTTT. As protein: CASRRRVTGVEAFF.

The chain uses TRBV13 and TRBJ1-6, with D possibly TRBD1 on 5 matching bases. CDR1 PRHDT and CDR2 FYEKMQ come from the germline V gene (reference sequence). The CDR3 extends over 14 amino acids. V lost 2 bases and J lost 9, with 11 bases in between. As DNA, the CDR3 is TGTGCCAGCAGCTTACCAGGGTGGAGTTCACCCCTCCACTTT. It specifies CASSLPGWSSPLHF. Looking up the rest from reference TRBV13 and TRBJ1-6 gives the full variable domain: AAGVIQSPRHLIKEKRETATLKCYPIPRHDTVYWYQQGPGQDPQFLISFYEKMQSDKGSIPDRFSAQQFSDYHSELNMSSLELGDSALYFCASSLPGWSSPLHFGNGTRLTVT.

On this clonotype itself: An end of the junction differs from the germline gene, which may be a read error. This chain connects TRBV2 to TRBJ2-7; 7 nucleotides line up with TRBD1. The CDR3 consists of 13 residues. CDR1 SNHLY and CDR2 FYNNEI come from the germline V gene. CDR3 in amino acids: CASREDRANEQYF. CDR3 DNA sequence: TGTGCCAGCAGAGAAGACAGGGCTAACGAGCAGTACTTC.

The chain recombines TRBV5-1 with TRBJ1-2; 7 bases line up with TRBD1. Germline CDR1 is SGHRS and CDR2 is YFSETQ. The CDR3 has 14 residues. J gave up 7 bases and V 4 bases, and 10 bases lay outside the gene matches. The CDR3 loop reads CASSPIQGSCGYTF. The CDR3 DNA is TGCGCCAGCAGCCCCATACAGGGGAGCTGTGGCTACACCTTC.

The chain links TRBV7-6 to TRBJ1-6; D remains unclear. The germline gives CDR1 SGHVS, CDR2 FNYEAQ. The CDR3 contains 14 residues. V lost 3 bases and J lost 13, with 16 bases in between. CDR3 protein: CASSLGELNPPLHF. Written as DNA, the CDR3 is TGTGCCAGCAGCTTGGGCGAACTTAATCCCCCCCTCCACTTT.

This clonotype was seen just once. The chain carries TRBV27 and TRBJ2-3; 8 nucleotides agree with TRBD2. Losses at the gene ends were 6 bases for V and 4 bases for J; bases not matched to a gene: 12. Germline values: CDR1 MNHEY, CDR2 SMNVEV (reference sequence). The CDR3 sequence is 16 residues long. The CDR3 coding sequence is TGTGCCAGCAGCCTCAGGGGCGGGGGGCGCGCAGATACGCAGTATTTT. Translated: CASSLRGGGRADTQYF.

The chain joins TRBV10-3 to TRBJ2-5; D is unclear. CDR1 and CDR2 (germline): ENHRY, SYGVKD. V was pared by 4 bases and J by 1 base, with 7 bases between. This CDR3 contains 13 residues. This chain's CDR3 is CAISAPTQETQYF. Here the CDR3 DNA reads TGTGCCATCAGTGCCCCCACCCAAGAGACCCAGTACTTC.

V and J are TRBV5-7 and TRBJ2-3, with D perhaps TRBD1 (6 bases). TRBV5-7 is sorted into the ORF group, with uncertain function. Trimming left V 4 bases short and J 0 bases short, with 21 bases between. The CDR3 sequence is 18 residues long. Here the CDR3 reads CASSIDVFRTASTDTQYF. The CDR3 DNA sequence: TGTGCCAGCAGCATTGACGTTTTCCGGACAGCTAGCACAGATACGCAGTATTTT.

The CDR3 DNA reads as TGTGCCAGCAGCGTAGAGGGGAAGCCCTACAATGAGCAGTTCTTC. Residues: CASSVEGKPYNEQFF. This chain links TRBV9 with TRBJ2-1, with D possibly being TRBD1 (5 bases). This CDR3 spans 15 amino acids. Germline V gene lookup returns CDR1 SGDLS and CDR2 YYNGEE. V was trimmed by 0 bases and J by 2 bases, leaving 9 bases between them.